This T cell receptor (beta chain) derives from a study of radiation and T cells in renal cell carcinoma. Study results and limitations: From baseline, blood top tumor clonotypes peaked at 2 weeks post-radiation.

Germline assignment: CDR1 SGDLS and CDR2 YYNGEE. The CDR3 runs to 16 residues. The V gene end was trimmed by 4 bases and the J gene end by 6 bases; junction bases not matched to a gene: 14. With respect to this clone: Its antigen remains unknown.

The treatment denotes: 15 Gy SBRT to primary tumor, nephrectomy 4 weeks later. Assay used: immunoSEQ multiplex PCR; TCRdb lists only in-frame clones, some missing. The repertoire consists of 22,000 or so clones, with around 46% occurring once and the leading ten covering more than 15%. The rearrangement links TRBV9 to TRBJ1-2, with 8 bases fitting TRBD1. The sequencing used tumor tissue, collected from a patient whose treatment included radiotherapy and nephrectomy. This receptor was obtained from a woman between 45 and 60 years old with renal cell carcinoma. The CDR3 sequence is CASSPRQGMGLDGYTF. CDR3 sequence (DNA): TGTGCCAGCAGCCCACGACAGGGGATGGGTCTGGATGGCTACACCTTC.